These 27 T cell receptor beta chains were all obtained from the same sample, sequenced in a study of T-cell memory formation after mild COVID-19. MiXCR, run by TCRdb on the 5' RACE reads, gives a single entry per CDR3 protein. Among roughly 200,000 distinct CDR3 sequences listed, over 9% were seen once. The material sequenced was PBMCs or a T cell subset sorted from them (not recorded which). These receptors were collected from a man aged 18 to 35 who had mild COVID-19 (a few samples of this study predate the infection). Cell type and time point are not known.

Only a few counts were recorded for this clonotype. V gene TRBV5-1 combines with J gene TRBJ2-3; D is undetermined. The V end lost 2 bases, the J end lost 6 bases, and 10 bases lay between the germline ends. This CDR3 comprises 13 residues. Germline CDR1 and CDR2: SGHRS and YFSETQ. This CDR3 is CASSFYVGDTQYF. In DNA, the CDR3 is TGCGCCAGCAGCTTCTATGTTGGGGATACGCAGTATTTT. Complete variable domain (other parts from reference TRBV5-1 and TRBJ2-3): KAGVTQTPRYLIKTRGQQVTLSCSPISGHRSVSWYQQTPGQGLQFLFEYFSETQRNKGNFPGRFSGRQFSNSRSEMNVSTLELGDSALYLCASSFYVGDTQYFGPGTRLTVL.

The gene calls are TRBV29-1 and TRBJ2-1; TRBD2 agrees at 9 bases. The CDR3 is made up of 11 amino acids. Per the germline V gene, CDR1 is SQVTM and CDR2 is ANQGSEA. V lost 7 bases, J lost 9 bases, and 4 bases stayed unmatched. The CDR3 DNA reads as TGCAGCGGGGGTAGCGGGGGTGAGCAGTTCTTC. Translation gives CSGGSGGEQFF.

Only a few counts were recorded for this clonotype. The rearrangement uses TRBV7-9 and TRBJ2-3; 8 positions match TRBD1. Unmatched junction bases numbered 6, after V lost 3 bases and J lost 4 bases. Germline V gene data show CDR1 as SEHNR and CDR2 as FQNEAQ (reference sequence). This CDR3 spans 15 amino acids. The CDR3 bases are TGTGCCAGCAGCTTTCGACAGGGGATCGCAGATACGCAGTATTTT. As protein: CASSFRQGIADTQYF.

The chain is built from TRBV7-2 and TRBJ1-1; 9 bases align to TRBD1. Per the germline V gene, CDR1 is SGHTA and CDR2 is FQGNSA. V gave up 5 bases and J gave up 0 bases; unmatched junction bases: 10. The CDR3 is made up of 17 amino acids. CDR3 in DNA: TGTGCCAGCAGCCCTGGACAGGGGTTTCACATGAACACTGAAGCTTTCTTT. Translating gives CASSPGQGFHMNTEAFF.

This clonotype was counted a few times. The chain employs TRBV4-1 and TRBJ2-5; perhaps TRBD1 as D (6 bases). The germline V gene encodes CDR1 MGHRA and CDR2 YSYEKL. Deletions cut 1 base from V and 6 bases from J, with 9 bases between. CDR3 length: 13 residues. The DNA of the CDR3 is TGCGCCAGCAGCCAAGGGCAGGGGAAGACCCAGTACTTC. It codes for CASSQGQGKTQYF.

The chain uses TRBV10-3 and TRBJ2-2, with 7 bases that match TRBD1. Per germline, CDR1 ENHRY and CDR2 SYGVKD. Trimming took 9 bases from V and 0 from J; bases not matched to a gene: 22. The CDR3 loop spans 20 amino acids. As DNA, the CDR3 is TGTGCCATGACCCTTCTTAGACAGGGTGTGGGTCCATCGAACACCGGGGAGCTGTTTTTT. As protein: CAMTLLRQGVGPSNTGELFF.

In its sample, this clonotype was seen many times. The chain employs TRBV12-5 and TRBJ2-2; possible D gene TRBD2, 5 bases. Germline V gene sequence: CDR1 LGHNT, CDR2 FRNRAP. The CDR3 runs 14 residues. Trimming shortened V by 5 bases and J by 2 bases, and 9 bases separated the two germline ends. The CDR3 coding sequence is TGTGCTAGTGGTGGGGAGATTAACACCGGGGAGCTGTTTTTT. Encoded protein: CASGGEINTGELFF.

J is TRBJ2-3 and V is TRBV18; D is perhaps TRBD1 (5 bases). Germline lookup yields CDR1 KGHSH and CDR2 LQKENI. Trimming took off 5 bases at V and 4 bases at J, with 13 bases between the two ends. This CDR3 region has 14 residues. The CDR3 here is CASSTPGIPDTQYF. In DNA form, the CDR3 reads TGTGCCAGCTCAACCCCAGGGATCCCAGATACGCAGTATTTT.

This clonotype was seen a few times. The chain links TRBV7-2 to TRBJ1-2, with D unclear. The ends were cut back, 2 bases at V and 0 bases at J, with 7 bases in the middle. Germline values: CDR1 SGHTA, CDR2 FQGNSA. This CDR3 region has 14 residues. The CDR3: CASSLSETNYGYTF. The CDR3 DNA follows: TGTGCCAGCAGCTTAAGCGAAACTAACTATGGCTACACCTTC.

In this sample, this clonotype turned up many times. The J gene is TRBJ1-6, the V gene TRBV18, with D hard to call. The V end lost 8 bases, the J end lost 8 bases, and 13 bases lay between the germline ends. The CDR3 extends over 13 amino acids. From germline, CDR1 is KGHSH and CDR2 LQKENI. CDR3 region: CASRADQDSPLHF. For the CDR3, the DNA is TGTGCCAGCCGGGCGGACCAGGATTCACCCCTCCACTTT.

This clonotype occurred many times. The V and J genes are TRBV29-1 and TRBJ1-1; 9 bases match TRBD1. V trimming: 6 bases; J trimming: 2 bases; junction bases outside the gene matches: 4. The CDR3 runs 13 residues. Germline CDR1 is SQVTM and CDR2 is ANQGSEA. The CDR3 here is CSVTTGGNTEAFF. CDR3 nucleotide sequence: TGCAGCGTGACGACAGGGGGTAACACTGAAGCTTTCTTT.

This clonotype occurred a few times. V gene TRBV20-1 combines with J gene TRBJ1-6; 10 positions agree with TRBD1. With 6 bases clipped from V and 7 bases from J, the junction kept 6 bases outside the gene matches. The CDR3 contains 14 residues. From germline, CDR1 is DFQATT and CDR2 SNEGSKA (reference sequence). CDR3 in amino acids: CSAAGQGLNSPLHF. CDR3 in DNA: TGCAGTGCAGCGGGACAGGGGTTGAATTCACCCCTCCACTTT.

This sequence joins TRBV6-6 and TRBJ2-7; 7 bases align to TRBD1. The germline V gene encodes CDR1 MNHNY and CDR2 SVGAGI (reference sequence). The V gene end was trimmed by 5 bases and the J gene end by 6 bases; junction bases not matched to a gene: 4. The CDR3 extends over 12 amino acids. The CDR3: CASSQTGVEQYV. CDR3 nucleotide sequence: TGTGCCAGCAGTCAAACAGGGGTCGAGCAGTACGTC.

There are a few counts of this clonotype. The chain joins TRBV5-4 to TRBJ1-2; D remains unclear. The V gene lost 7 bases and the J gene lost 4 bases, with 14 bases spanning the gap. The CDR3 contains 13 residues. Germline CDR1 SGHNT, CDR2 YYREEE (reference sequence). The CDR3: CASGLLGLYGYTF. CDR3 in DNA: TGTGCCAGCGGCCTACTCGGGCTCTATGGCTACACCTTC.

This clonotype showed up many times. The V and J genes are TRBV4-1 and TRBJ2-3, with D perhaps TRBD1 (6 bases). CDR1 is MGHRA and CDR2 is YSYEKL in the germline V gene. This CDR3 has 16 amino acids. V lost 0 bases and J 0 bases, leaving 10 bases between the germline ends. In nucleotides, the CDR3 is TGCGCCAGCAGCCAAGAAACAGGGCCGAGCACAGATACGCAGTATTTT. As protein: CASSQETGPSTDTQYF.

This clonotype was seen only a few times. The rearrangement uses TRBV6-1 and TRBJ1-2; 7 bases match TRBD1. CDR1 is MNHNS, CDR2 SASEGT, per germline. V trimming: 8 bases; J trimming: 4 bases; junction bases outside the gene matches: 4. The CDR3 has 12 residues. In DNA, the CDR3 is TGTGCCAGCCCGGGACAGTTCTATGGCTACACCTTC. Its protein is CASPGQFYGYTF.

The gene calls are TRBV18 and TRBJ1-1, with D perhaps matching TRBD1 (5 bases). This CDR3 has 15 residues. V lost 2 bases to trimming and J lost 3 bases, with 13 bases between them. Germline loops: CDR1 KGHSH, CDR2 LQKENI. CDR3 sequence reads: CASSPGARRDTEAFF. The CDR3, as DNA: TGTGCCAGCTCACCAGGGGCACGAAGGGACACTGAAGCTTTCTTT.

This chain links TRBV10-3 with TRBJ2-1; weak D call: TRBD1 (6 bases). Germline V gene data show CDR1 as ENHRY and CDR2 as SYGVKD. V shed 6 bases and J shed 6 bases, with 18 bases lying between them. This CDR3 is built from 15 residues. CDR3 loop: CAISHDRSFGNEQFF. The CDR3 DNA reads TGTGCCATCAGCCACGACAGGTCCTTCGGCAATGAGCAGTTCTTC.

This clonotype was seen ten or more times. The chain carries TRBV5-1 and TRBJ2-7, with D perhaps matching TRBD1 (6 bases). The CDR3 is 15 residues long. The V gene lost 3 bases and the J gene lost 0 bases, with 13 bases spanning the gap. CDR1 SGHRS and CDR2 YFSETQ come from the germline V gene. CDR3 bases: TGCGCCAGCAGCTCCCGACCGGACAGCTCCTACGAGCAGTACTTC. This gives the protein CASSSRPDSSYEQYF.

This clonotype was counted a few times. Written as DNA, the CDR3 is TGTGCCAGCAGCTTAGTGCCCCGGACCGCAGGCTACGAGCAGTACTTC. It codes for CASSLVPRTAGYEQYF. V usage is TRBV7-2 and J usage is TRBJ2-7; no clear D. CDR3 length equals 16 residues. V lost 1 base and J lost 3, with 16 bases in between. Germline CDR1 reads SGHTA; CDR2 reads FQGNSA.

This chain joins TRBV7-2 and TRBJ2-1, with TRBD1 matching 8 bases. The CDR3 extends over 16 amino acids. J gave up 4 bases and V 1 base, and 6 bases lay outside the gene matches. Germline CDR1 SGHTA, CDR2 FQGNSA. DNA for the CDR3: TGTGCCAGCAGCTTAGACGGGACAGGCCCTTACAATGAGCAGTTCTTC. Translation: CASSLDGTGPYNEQFF.

The chain is built from TRBV30 and TRBJ2-3; D not resolved. Trimming removed 5 bases from V and 3 bases from J, with 6 bases in between. The CDR3 runs 11 residues. The germline CDR1 and CDR2 sequences are GTSNPN and SVGIG (reference sequence). The CDR3 region has the DNA TGTGCCTGGGCGCAGACAGATACGCAGTATTTT. This encodes CAWAQTDTQYF.

This clonotype was seen at least ten times. The chain is built from TRBV5-4 and TRBJ2-6; D unclear. Trimming removed 0 bases at V and 3 bases at J, with 1 base between. The CDR3 contains 13 residues. Per the germline V gene, CDR1 is SGHNT and CDR2 is YYREEE (reference sequence). CDR3 amino acids: CASSLVGANVLTF. The CDR3 DNA is TGTGCCAGCAGCTTGGTTGGGGCCAACGTCCTGACTTTC.

This clonotype has just a few counts. The V gene is TRBV4-1, the J gene TRBJ1-3, with 8 bases that match TRBD1. V shed 6 bases, J shed 0 bases, and the junction held 7 bases outside the gene matches. From germline, CDR1 is MGHRA and CDR2 YSYEKL. The CDR3 extends over 16 amino acids. CDR3 amino acids: CASSRQGPSSGNTIYF. The CDR3 nucleotides read TGCGCCAGCAGTAGACAGGGGCCGAGCTCTGGAAACACCATATATTTT.

This clonotype was detected many times. One end of the junction varies from germline; a read error may be responsible. The gene calls are TRBV20-1 and TRBJ2-5; 9 positions match TRBD1. CDR3 length equals 15 residues. Germline lookup yields CDR1 DFQATT and CDR2 SNEGSKA (reference sequence). CDR3 protein: CSARDGTGYQETQYF. The CDR3 DNA reads TGCAGTGCTCGAGACGGGACAGGGTACCAAGAGACCCAGTACTTC.

The chain has TRBV7-2 and TRBJ1-2; D uncertain. Trimming left V 7 bases short and J 0 bases short, with 15 bases between. The CDR3 consists of 15 residues. In germline, CDR1 is SGHTA, CDR2 FQGNSA. CDR3 DNA: TGTGCCAGCAACCTACGGCCGGGTTCTAACTATGGCTACACCTTC. Its protein is CASNLRPGSNYGYTF.

This clonotype was detected a few times. The chain joins TRBV2 to TRBJ1-1; the D gene is possibly TRBD1 (6 bases). Germline CDR1 reads SNHLY; CDR2 reads FYNNEI. There are 14 residues in the CDR3. The V gene lost 8 bases and the J gene lost 1 base, with 14 bases spanning the gap. CDR3 region: CASSLQGQNTEAFF. CDR3 DNA: TGTGCCAGCTCCCTCCAGGGGCAGAACACTGAAGCTTTCTTT.